The source of this T cell receptor beta chain is a study of post-analysis software for immune sequencing data. Comment on this clonotype: Its antigen remains unknown.

This CDR3 contains 15 residues. Germline V lookup: CDR1 DFQATT, CDR2 SNEGSKA (reference sequence). V was pared by 0 bases and J by 2 bases, with 13 bases between. cDNA libraries of TCR beta carried unique molecular identifiers. The authors obtained 500,000 or so cDNA molecules from roughly 1.1 to 9.2 million T cells. Via MiXCR, TCRdb re-called the PCR reads, giving one row per CDR3 protein. The sample consists of some 700,000 distinct CDR3 sequences, more than 50% of them appearing once. Study results and caveats: TRBV segments more frequent in patients than in controls numbered about 5 and included TRBV5-6, TRBV5-1 and TRBV20-1.

The receptor was derived from a girl aged 2-10 years with multiple sclerosis. This rearrangement joins TRBV20-1 to TRBJ2-5; D perhaps matches TRBD2 (6 bases). The sequenced sample consisted of blood. The CDR3, as DNA: TGCAGTGCTAGAGAGGCGGGAAGGCCGCAAGAGACCCAGTACTTC. This gives the protein CSAREAGRPQETQYF.